Here is one T cell receptor beta chain with its context. Its specificity is unknown. This record comes from a study of T cell repertoires in cytomegalovirus infection. Study-level background: Public TCR beta signatures provided an indication of both CMV infection and a matching HLA type.

One entry per CDR3 protein results from TCRdb running MiXCR on the reads. Of about 250,000 distinct CDR3 sequences listed, roughly 12% are singletons. General observations from the study: Frequencies of public TCR beta families were cumulated, and this identified carriers of CMV plus the relevant HLA.

Germline assignment: CDR1 SNHLY and CDR2 FYNNEI. The V gene end was trimmed by 10 bases and the J gene end by 3 bases; junction bases not matched to a gene: 4. There are 13 residues in the CDR3. This receptor was identified in a human donor in good health (CMV status not recorded). Some clones in this sample may be carry-over from other donors' samples. The chain joins TRBV2 to TRBJ2-3; TRBD2 matches 10 bases. Sequenced material: PBMCs. CDR3 loop: CATQAGGTDTQYF. The CDR3 coding sequence is TGTGCCACACAAGCGGGGGGGACAGATACGCAGTATTTT.